This T cell receptor beta chain was identified in a study of shared clonotypes between healthy human individuals. As for the study in general: Plates per donor: three CD4 naive, three CD4 memory, two CD8 naive, one CD8 memory.

Repertoires were generated with immunoSEQ multiplex PCR, while TCRdb's copy carries only in-frame clones and drops some. The sample holds just over 2,000,000 clones, 85% to 95% seen once. On this clone: Its antigen is not identified.

Broader study findings: Generally, naive subsets came out with larger estimated richness than memory subsets.

Trimming at V came to 2 bases and at J to 4 bases, leaving 12 bases not matched to a gene. From germline, CDR1 is LGHNT and CDR2 FRNRAP. This CDR3 region has 18 residues. This chain joins TRBV12-5 and TRBJ1-5; 9 positions agree with TRBD1. The sequenced sample was naive CD4+ T cells sorted from blood. The subset is: CD45RA+ positively selected. This receptor was obtained from a man younger than 30 in good health. CDR3 nucleotide sequence: TGTGCTAGTGGTTTGCCCTCGGGGCCGACAGGGGGTAATCAGCCCCAGCATTTT. This translates into CASGLPSGPTGGNQPQHF.